The present TCR beta chain was sequenced within a study of CD8 T cells in Susac syndrome. Study-wide points: Regarding the TCR sequencing and HLA analysis, the study admitted that a relatively small number of individuals were involved.

Random hexamers primed reverse transcription of roughly 0.5 to 1 ug RNA. An immunoSEQ multiplex PCR generated amplified TCR beta CDR3 products spanning 54 Vbeta and 13 Jbeta. A single record per CDR3 protein comes from TCRdb applying MiXCR to the immunoSEQ multiplex PCR reads. The sample comprises approximately 150,000 distinct CDR3 sequences, over 75% of which are singletons, and roughly 0.53% rests with the top ten. The sequenced target, TCR beta, came from blood CD8+ and CD4+ T cells. CD8+ and CD4+ T cells were negatively isolated; TEMRA cells were FACS-enriched. Germline CDR1 and CDR2: DFQATT and SNEGSKA (reference sequence). V lost 2 bases and J 4 bases, leaving 9 bases between the germline ends. The CDR3 spans 13 residues. A note on this clonotype: Its antigen is unidentified.

The gene calls are TRBV20-1 and TRBJ1-3; D not certain. The receptor was isolated from a human donor with multiple sclerosis. Sequences were obtained from CD8+ T cells from PBMCs. CDR3 DNA sequence: TGCAGTGCTAGATCGGGGTGGGGAAACACCATATATTTT. It translates to CSARSGWGNTIYF.